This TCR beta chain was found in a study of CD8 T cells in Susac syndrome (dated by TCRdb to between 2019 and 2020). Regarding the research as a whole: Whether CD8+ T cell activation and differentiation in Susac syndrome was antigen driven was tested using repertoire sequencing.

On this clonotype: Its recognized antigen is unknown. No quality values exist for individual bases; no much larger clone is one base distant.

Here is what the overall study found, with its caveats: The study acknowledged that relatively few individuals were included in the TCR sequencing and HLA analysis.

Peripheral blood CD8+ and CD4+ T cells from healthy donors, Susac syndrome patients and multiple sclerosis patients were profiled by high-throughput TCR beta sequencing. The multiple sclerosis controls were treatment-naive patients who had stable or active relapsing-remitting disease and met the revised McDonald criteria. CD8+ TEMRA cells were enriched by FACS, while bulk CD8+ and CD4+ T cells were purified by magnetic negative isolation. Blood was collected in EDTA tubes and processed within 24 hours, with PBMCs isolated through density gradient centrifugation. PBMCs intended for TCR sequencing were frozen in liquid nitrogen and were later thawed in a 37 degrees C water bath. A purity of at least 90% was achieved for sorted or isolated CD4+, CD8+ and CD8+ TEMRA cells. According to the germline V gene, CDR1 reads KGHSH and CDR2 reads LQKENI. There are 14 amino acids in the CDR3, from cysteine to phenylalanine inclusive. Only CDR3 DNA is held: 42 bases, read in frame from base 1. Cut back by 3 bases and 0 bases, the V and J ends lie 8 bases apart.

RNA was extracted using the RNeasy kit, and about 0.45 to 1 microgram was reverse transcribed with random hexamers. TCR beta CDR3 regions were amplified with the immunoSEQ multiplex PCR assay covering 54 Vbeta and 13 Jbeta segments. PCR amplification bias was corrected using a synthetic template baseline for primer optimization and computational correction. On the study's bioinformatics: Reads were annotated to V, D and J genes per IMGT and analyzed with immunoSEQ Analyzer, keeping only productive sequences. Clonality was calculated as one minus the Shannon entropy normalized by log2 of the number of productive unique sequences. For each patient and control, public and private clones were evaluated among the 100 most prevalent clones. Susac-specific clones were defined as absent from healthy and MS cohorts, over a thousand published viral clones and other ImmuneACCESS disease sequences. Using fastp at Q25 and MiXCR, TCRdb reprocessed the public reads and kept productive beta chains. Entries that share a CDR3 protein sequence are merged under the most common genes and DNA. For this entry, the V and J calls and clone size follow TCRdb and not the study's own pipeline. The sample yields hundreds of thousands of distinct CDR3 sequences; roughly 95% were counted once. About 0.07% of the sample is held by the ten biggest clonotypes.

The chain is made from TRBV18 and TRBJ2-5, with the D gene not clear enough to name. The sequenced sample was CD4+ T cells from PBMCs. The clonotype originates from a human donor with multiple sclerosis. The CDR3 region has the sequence CASSPQRYQETQYF. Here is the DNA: TGTGCCAGCTCACCGCAACGGTACCAAGAGACCCAGTACTTC.